This T cell receptor beta chain originates from a study of response to subunit inactivated influenza vaccine. This clonotype was seen only a few times. Antigen: not known. Points from the study as a whole: It was the authors' suggestion that each seasonal influenza vaccination recruits few new T cells.

From the RT-PCR reads, TCRdb called clonotypes with MiXCR, one entry per CDR3 protein. The repertoire holds 500,000 to 600,000 distinct CDR3 sequences, with 14% as singletons. Germline-derived CDR1 and CDR2 are SGHAT and FQNNGV. The CDR3 contains 15 residues. The junction had 6 bases not matched to a gene; V was cut back by 4 bases and J by 4 bases. Sample: PBMCs from blood, taken 12 days after vaccination. The source of this sequence is a man aged 50 to 60 who received an inactivated influenza vaccine. The chain has TRBV11-2 and TRBJ2-1; 8 bases align to TRBD1. CDR3 sequence: CASSSTGVRYNEQFF. The CDR3 bases are TGTGCCAGCAGCTCGACAGGGGTACGGTACAATGAGCAGTTCTTC.